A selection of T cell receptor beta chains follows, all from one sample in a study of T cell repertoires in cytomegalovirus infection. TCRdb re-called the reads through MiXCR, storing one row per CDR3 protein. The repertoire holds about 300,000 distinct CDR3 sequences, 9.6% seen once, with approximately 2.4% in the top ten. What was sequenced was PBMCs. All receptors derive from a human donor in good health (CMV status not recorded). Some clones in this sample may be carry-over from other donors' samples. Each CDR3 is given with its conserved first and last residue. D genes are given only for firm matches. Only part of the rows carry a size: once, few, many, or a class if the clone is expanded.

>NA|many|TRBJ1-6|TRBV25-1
TGTGCCAGCAGTGGAACAGGGAAGTCACCCCTCCACTTT
CASSGTGKSPLHF
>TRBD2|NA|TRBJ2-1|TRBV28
TGTGCCAGCAGTTCAGGGACTAGCGGGGGCGGTCCCTACAATGAGCAGTTCTTC
CASSSGTSGGGPYNEQFF
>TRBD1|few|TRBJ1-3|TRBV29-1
TGCAGCGTTGAAGATCATCGGACAGGGGGCTCTGGAAACACCATATATTTT
CSVEDHRTGGSGNTIYF
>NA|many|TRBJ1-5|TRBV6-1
TGTGCCATCCACAGGGCCCTATATCAGCCCCAGCATTTT
CAIHRALYQPQHF
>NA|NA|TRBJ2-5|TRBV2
TGTGCCAGCAGCGACAGACGGGAGACCCAGTACTTC
CASSDRRETQYF
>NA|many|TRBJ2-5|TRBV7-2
TGTGCCAGCAGCTCTCGGGGGGCGGGTCAAGAGACCCAGTACTTC
CASSSRGAGQETQYF
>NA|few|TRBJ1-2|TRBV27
TGTGCCAGCAGTTTATCGATAAGTTATGGCTACACCTTC
CASSLSISYGYTF
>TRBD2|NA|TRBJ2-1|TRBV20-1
TGCAGTGCTAGACTAGCGGGCAACCGACCTAGCTCCTACAATGAGCAGTTCTTC
CSARLAGNRPSSYNEQFF
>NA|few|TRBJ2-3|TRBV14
TGTGCCAGCAGCCAGTTCAGGACAGAGGACACAGATACGCAGTATTTT
CASSQFRTEDTDTQYF
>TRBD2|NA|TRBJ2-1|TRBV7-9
TGTGCCAGCAGCCCCAAGTTTAGCGGGGGGCCCGGTGAGCAGTTCTTC
CASSPKFSGGPGEQFF
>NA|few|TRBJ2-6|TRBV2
TGTGCCACCTACGTCGAACGGCGGGCCAACGTCCTGACTTTC
CATYVERRANVLTF
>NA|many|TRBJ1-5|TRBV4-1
TGCGCCAGCAGCCAAGAAGAAGTACCGCCCCAGCATTTT
CASSQEEVPPQHF
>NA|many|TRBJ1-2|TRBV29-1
TGCAGCGTCGGGGATACTAACTATGGCTACACCTTC
CSVGDTNYGYTF
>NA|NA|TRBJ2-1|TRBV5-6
TGTGCCAGCAGCTCCGACGGCAGGCCCACCTACAATGAGCAGTTCTTC
CASSSDGRPTYNEQFF
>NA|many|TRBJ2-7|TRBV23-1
TGCGCAGTGGGGCGTCCGTACGAGCAGTACTTC
CAVGRPYEQYF
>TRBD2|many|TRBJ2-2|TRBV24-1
TGTGCCACCAGTGACACTAGCGGAGCGAACACCGGGGAGCTGTTTTTT
CATSDTSGANTGELFF
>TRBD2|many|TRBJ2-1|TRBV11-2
TGTGCCAGCAGCTTGCGGGGGGGCCTTGAGCAGTTCTTC
CASSLRGGLEQFF
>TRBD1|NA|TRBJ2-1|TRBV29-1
TGCAGCGCCCTCGACAGGGCCCTTAACAATGAGCAGTTCTTC
CSALDRALNNEQFF
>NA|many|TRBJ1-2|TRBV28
TGTGCCAGCACAGTCCTGGGGACGTATGGCTACACCTTC
CASTVLGTYGYTF
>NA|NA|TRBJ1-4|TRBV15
TGTGCCACCAGCATCAGACGGGGGCGAGGTGAAAAACTGTTTTTT
CATSIRRGRGEKLFF
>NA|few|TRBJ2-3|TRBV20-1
TGCAGTGCATTCCACACGGCCAGCACAGATACGCAGTATTTT
CSAFHTASTDTQYF
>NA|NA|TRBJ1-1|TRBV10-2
TGCGCCAGCAGTGATAGGGTGAACACTGAAGCTTTCTTT
CASSDRVNTEAFF
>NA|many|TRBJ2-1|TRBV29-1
TGCAGCGTTGGTAAAACCACTGACGATGAGCAGTTCTTC
CSVGKTTDDEQFF
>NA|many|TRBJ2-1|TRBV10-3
TGTGCCATCAGTGAAACAGGGCGTACCCACGGCTCCTACAATGAGCAGTTCTTC
CAISETGRTHGSYNEQFF
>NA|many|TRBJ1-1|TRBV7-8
TGTGCCAGCAGCCGAAGACAGCCCAGAGTCACTGAAGCTTTCTTT
CASSRRQPRVTEAFF
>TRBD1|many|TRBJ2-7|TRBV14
TGTGCCAGCAGCCCCTACAGGGGCCTAGAGACACAAGGAAACGACTACGAGCAGTACTTC
CASSPYRGLETQGNDYEQYF
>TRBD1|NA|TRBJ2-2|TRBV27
TGTGCCAGCAGTCCGGGACAGTCCGGGGAGCTGTTTTTT
CASSPGQSGELFF
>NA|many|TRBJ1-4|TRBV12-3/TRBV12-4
TGTGCCAGCACCTCCCGGGGGGGGGCTGGGGAAAAACTGTTTTTT
CASTSRGGAGEKLFF
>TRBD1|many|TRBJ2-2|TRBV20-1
TGCAGTGAGGACAGGGGGCACACCGGGGAGCTGTTTTTT
CSEDRGHTGELFF
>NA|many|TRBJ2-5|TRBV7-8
TGTGCCAGCAGCTTAGCTGGCGGCTACCCCGGCGAGACCCAGTACTTC
CASSLAGGYPGETQYF
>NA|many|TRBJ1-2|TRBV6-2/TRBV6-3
TGTGCCAGCCTCACGAGACCGACACAGAACTATGGCTACACCTTC
CASLTRPTQNYGYTF
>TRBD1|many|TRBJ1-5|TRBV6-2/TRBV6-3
TGTGCCAGCAGTTACTCGGGACAGGGATATAGCAATCAGCCCCAGCATTTT
CASSYSGQGYSNQPQHF